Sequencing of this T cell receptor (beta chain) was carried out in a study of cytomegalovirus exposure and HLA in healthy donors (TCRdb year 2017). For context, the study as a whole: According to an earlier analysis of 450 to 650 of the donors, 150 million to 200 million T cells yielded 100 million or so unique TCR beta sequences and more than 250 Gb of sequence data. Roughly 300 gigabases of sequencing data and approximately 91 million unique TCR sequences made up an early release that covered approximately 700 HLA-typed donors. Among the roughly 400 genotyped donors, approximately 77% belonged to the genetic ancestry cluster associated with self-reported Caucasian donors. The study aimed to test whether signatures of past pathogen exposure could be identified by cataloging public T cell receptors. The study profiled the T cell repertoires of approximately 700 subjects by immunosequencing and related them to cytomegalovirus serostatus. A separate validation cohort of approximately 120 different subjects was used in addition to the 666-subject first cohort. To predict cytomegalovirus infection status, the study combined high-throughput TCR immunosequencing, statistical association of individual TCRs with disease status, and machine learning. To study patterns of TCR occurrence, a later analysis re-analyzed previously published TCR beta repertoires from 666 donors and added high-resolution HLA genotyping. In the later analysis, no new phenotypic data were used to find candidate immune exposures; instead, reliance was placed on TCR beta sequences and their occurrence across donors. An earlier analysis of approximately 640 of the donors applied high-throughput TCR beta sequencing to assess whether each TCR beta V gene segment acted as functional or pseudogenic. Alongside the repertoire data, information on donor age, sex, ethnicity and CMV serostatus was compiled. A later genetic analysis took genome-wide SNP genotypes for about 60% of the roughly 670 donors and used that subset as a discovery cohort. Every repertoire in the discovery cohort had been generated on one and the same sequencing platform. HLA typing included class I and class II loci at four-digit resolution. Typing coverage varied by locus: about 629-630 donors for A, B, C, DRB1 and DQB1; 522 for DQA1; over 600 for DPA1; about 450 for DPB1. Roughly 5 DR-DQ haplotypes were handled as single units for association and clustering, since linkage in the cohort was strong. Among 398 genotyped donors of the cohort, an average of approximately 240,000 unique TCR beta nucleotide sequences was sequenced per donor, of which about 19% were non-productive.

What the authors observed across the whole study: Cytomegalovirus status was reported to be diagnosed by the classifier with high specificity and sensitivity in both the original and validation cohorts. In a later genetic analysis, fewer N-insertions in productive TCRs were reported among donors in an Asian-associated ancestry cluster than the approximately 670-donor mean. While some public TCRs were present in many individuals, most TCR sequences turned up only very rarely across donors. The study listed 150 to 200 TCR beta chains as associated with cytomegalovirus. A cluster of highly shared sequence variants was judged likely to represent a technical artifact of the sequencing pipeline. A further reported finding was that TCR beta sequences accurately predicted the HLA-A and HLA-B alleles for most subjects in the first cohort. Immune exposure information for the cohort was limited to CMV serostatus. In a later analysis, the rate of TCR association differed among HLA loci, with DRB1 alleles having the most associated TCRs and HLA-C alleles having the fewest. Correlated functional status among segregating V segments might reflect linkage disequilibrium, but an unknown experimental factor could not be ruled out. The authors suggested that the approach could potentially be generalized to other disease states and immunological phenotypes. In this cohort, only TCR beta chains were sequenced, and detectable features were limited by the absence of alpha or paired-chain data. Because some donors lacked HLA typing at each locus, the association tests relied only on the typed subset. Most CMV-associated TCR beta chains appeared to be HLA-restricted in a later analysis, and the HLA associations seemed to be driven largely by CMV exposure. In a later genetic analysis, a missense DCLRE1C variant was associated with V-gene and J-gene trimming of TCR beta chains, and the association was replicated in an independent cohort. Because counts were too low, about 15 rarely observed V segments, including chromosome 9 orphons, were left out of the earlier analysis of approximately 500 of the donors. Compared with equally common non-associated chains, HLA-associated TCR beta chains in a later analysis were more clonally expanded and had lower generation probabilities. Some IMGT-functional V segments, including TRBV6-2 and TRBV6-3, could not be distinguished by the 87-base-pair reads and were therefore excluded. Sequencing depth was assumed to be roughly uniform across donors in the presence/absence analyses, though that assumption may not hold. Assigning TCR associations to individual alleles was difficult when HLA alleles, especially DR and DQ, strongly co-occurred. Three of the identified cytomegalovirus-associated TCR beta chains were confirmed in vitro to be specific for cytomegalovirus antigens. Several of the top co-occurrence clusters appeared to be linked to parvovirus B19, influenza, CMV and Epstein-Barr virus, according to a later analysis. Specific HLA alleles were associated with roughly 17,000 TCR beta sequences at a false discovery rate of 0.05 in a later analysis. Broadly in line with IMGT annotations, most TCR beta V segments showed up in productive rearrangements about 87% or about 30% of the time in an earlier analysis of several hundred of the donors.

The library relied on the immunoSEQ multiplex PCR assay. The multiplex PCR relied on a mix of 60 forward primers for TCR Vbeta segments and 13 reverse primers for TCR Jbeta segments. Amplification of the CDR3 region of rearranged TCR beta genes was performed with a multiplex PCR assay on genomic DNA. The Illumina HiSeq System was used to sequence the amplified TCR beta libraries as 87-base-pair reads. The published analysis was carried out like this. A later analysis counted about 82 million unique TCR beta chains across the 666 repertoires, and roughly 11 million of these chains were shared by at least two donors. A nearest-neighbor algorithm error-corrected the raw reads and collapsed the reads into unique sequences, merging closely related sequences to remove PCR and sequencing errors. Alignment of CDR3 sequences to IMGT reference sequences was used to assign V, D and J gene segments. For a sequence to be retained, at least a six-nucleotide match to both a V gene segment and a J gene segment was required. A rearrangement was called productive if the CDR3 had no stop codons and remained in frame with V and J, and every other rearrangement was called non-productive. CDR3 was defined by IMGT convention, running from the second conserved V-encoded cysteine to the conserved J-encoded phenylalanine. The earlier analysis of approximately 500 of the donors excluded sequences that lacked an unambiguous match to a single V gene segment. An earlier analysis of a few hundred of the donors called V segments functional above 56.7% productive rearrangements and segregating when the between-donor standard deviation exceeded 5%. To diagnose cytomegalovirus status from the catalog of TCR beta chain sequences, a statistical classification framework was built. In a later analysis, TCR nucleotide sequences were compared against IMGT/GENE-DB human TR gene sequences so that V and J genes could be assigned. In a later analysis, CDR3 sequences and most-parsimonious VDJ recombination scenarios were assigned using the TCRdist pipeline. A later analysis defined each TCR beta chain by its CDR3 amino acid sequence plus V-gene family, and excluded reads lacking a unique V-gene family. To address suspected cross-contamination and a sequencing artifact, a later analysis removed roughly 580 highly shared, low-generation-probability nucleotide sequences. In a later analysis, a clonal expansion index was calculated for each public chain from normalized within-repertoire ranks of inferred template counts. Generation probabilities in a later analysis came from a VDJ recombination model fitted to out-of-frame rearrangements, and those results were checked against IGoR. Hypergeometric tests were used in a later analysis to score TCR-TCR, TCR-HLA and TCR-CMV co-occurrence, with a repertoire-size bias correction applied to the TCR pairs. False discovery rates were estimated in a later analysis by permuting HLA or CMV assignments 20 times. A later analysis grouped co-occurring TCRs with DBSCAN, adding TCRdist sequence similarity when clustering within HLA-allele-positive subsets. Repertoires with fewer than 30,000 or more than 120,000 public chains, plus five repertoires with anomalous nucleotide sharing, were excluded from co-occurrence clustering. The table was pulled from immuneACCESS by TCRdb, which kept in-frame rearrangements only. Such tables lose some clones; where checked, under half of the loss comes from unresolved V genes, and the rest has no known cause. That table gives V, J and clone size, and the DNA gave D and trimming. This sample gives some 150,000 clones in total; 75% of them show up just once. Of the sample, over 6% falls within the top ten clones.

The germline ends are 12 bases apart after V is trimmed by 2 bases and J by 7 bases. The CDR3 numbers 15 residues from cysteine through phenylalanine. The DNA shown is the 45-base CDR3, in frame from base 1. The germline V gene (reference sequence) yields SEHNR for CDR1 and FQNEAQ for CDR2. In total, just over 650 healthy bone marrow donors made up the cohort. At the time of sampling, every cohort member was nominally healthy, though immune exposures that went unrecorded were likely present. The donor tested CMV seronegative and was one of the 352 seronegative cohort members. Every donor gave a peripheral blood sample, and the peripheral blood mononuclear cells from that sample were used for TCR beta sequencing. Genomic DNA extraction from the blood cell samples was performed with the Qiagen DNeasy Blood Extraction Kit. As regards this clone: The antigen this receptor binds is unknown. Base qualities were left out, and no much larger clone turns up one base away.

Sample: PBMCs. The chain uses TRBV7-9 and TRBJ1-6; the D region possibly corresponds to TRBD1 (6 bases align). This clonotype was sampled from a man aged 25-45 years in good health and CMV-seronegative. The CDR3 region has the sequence CASSLTGTLNSPLHF. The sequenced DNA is TGTGCCAGCAGCTTAACAGGGACCCTAAATTCACCCCTCCACTTT. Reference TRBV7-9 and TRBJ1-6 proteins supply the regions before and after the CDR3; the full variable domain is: DTGVSQNPRHKITKRGQNVTFRCDPISEHNRLYWYRQTLGQGPEFLTYFQNEAQLEKSRLLSDRFSAERPKGSFSTLEIQRTEQGDSAMYLCASSLTGTLNSPLHFGNGTRLTVT.